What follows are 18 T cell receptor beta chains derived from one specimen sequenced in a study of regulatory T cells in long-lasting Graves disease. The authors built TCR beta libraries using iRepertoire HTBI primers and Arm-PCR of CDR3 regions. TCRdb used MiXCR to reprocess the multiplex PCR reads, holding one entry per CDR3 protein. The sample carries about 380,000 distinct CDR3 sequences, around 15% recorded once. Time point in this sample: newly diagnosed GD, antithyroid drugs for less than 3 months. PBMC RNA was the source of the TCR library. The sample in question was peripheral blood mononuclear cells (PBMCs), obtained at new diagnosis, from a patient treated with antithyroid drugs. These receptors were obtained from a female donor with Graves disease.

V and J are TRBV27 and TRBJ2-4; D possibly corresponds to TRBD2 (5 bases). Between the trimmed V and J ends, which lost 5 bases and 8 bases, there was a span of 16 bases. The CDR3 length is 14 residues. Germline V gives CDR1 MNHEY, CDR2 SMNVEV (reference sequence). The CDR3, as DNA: TGTGCCAGCAGTCTCGACTATTCCGGGGACATTCAGTACTTC. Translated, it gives CASSLDYSGDIQYF.

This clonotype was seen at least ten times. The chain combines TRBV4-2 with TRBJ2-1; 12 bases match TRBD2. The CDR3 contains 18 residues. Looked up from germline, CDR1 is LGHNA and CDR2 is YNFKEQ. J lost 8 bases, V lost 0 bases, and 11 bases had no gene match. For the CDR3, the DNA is TGTGCCAGCAGCCAAGAGCAGTATACTAGCGGGGGGTTAGATGAGCAGTTCTTC. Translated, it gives CASSQEQYTSGGLDEQFF.

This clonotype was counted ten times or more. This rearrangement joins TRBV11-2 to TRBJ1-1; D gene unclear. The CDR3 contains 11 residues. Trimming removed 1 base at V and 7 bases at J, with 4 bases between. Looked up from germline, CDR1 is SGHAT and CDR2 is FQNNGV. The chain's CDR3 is CASSLVREAFF. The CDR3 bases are TGTGCCAGCAGCTTAGTTCGTGAAGCTTTCTTT.

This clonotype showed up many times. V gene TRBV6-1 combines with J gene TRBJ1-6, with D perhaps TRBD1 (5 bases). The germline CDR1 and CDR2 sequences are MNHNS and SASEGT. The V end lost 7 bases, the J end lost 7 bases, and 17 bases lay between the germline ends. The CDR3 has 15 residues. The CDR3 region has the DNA TGTGCCAGCAAGGGGACTATCTCCCCGAATTCACCCCTCCACTTT. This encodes CASKGTISPNSPLHF.

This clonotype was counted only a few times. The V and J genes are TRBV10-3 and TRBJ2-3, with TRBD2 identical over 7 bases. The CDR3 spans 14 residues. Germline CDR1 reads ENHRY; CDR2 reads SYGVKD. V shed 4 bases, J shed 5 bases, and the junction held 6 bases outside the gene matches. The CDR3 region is CAISVGGEGDTQYF. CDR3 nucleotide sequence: TGTGCCATCAGTGTGGGGGGGGAAGGAGATACGCAGTATTTT.

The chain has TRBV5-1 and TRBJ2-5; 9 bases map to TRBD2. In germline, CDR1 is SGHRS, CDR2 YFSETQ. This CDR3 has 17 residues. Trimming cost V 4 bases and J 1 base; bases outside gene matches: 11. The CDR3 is CASSRGPGTSIQETQYF. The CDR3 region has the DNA TGCGCCAGCAGCCGAGGCCCCGGGACTAGCATCCAAGAGACCCAGTACTTC.

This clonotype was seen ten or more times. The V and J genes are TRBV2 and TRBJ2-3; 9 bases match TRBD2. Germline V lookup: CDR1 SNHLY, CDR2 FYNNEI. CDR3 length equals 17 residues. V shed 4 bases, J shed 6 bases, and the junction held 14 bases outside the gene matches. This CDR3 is CASSALWTSAAEDTQYF. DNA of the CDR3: TGTGCCAGCAGTGCCCTCTGGACTAGCGCGGCGGAGGATACGCAGTATTTT.

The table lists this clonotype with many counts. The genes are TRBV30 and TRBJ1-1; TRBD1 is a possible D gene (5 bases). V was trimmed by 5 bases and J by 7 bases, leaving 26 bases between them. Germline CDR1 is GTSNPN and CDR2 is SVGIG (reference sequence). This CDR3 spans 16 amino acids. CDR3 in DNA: TGTGCCTGGGGGGGTCCACGGACCATCCCCTACCTTGAAGCTTTCTTT. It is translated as CAWGGPRTIPYLEAFF.

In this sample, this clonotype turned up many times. The CDR3 region has the DNA TGTGCCAGCAGTTTCACAGGGGTGGCCACTGAAGCTTTCTTT. As protein: CASSFTGVATEAFF. The gene calls are TRBV12-3 or TRBV12-4 and TRBJ1-1; 7 positions match TRBD1. The V and J ends lost 3 bases and 4 bases, in that order; junction bases with no gene match: 5. The CDR3 contains 14 residues.

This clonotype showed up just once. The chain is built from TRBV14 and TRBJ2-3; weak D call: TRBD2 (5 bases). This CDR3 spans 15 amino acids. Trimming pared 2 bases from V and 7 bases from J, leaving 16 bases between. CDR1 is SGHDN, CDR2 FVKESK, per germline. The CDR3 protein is CASSQTRRSYNTQYF. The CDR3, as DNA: TGTGCCAGCAGCCAAACGAGGAGGTCGTATAATACGCAGTATTTT.

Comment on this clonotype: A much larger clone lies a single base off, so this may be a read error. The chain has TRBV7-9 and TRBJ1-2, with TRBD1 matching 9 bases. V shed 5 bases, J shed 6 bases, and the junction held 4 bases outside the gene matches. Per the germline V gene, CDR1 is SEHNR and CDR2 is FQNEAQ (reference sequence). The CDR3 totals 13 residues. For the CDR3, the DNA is TGTGCCAGCAGCCCCCGGGACAGGGATGGCTACACCTTC. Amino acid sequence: CASSPRDRDGYTF.

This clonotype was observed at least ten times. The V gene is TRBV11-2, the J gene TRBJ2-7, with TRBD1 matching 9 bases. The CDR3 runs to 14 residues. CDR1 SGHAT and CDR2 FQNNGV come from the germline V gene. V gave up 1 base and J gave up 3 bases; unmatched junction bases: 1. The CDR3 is CASSLGDRDYEQYF. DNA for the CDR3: TGTGCCAGCAGCTTAGGGGACAGGGACTACGAGCAGTACTTC.

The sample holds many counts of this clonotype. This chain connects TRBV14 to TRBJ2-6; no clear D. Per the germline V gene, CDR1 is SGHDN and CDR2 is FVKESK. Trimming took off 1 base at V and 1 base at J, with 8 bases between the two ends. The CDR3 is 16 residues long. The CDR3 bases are TGTGCCAGCAGCCAAGCTTACGTTTCTGGGGCCAACGTCCTGACTTTC. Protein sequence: CASSQAYVSGANVLTF.

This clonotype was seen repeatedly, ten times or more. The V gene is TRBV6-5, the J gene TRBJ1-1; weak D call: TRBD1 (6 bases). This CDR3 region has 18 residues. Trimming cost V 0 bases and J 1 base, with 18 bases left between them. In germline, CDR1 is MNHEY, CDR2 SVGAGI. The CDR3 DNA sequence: TGTGCCAGCAGTTACTCCACCCCCCGGGGGGCGAAGAACACTGAAGCTTTCTTT. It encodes CASSYSTPRGAKNTEAFF.

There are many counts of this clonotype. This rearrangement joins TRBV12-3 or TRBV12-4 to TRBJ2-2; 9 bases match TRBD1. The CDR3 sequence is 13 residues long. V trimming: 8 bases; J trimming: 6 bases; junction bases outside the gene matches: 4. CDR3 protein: CASSRQGAGELFF. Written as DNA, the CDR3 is TGTGCCAGCTCGCGACAGGGGGCCGGGGAGCTGTTTTTT.

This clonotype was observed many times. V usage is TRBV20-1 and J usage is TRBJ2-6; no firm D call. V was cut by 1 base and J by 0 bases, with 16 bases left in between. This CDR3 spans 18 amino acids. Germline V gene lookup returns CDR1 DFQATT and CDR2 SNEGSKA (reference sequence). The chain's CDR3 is CSARVPRPSDSGANVLTF. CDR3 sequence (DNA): TGCAGTGCTAGAGTCCCCCGGCCGTCGGACTCTGGGGCCAACGTCCTGACTTTC.

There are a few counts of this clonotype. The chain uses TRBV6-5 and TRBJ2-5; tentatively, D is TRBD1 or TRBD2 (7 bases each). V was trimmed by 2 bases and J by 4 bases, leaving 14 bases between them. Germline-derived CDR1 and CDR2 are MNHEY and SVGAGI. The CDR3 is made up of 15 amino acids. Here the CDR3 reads CASSYQTGRGETQYF. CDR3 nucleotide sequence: TGTGCCAGCAGTTACCAGACAGGGAGGGGAGAGACCCAGTACTTC.

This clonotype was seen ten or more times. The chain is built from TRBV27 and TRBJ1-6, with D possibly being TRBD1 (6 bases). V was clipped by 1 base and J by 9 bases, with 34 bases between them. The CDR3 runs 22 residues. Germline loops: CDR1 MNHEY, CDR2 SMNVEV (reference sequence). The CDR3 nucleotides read TGTGCCAGCAGTTTATTGACCTGGAGTTATGGAGGGGGAAATCGACGGGGTTCACCCCTCCACTTT. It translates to CASSLLTWSYGGGNRRGSPLHF.